The sequence of this T cell receptor beta chain was determined in a study of shared clonotypes between healthy human individuals. From germline, CDR1 is SGHDN and CDR2 FVKESK. This CDR3 region has 15 residues. V was pared by 3 bases and J by 3 bases, with 5 bases of the junction left unmatched. As for this clone: Its antigen remains unknown.

Study-wide results and limits: A handful of donors held roughly 5% of naive CD4 clonotypes in common.

Every subset had its genomic DNA shared out evenly among several immunoSEQ plates. Using immunoSEQ multiplex PCR, the repertoire was profiled, and TCRdb retains in-frame clones only, with some absent. The profile shows 600,000 to 750,000 clones, around 72% of them singletons. This clonotype was sampled from a woman in her 30s in good health. The sequencing input was memory CD4+ T cells sorted from blood. Regarding subset: CD45RA-negative fraction. The genes are TRBV14 and TRBJ1-2, with 9 bases matching TRBD1. CDR3 in amino acids: CASSQDRGRHYGYTF. CDR3 bases: TGTGCCAGCAGCCAGGACAGGGGAAGGCACTATGGCTACACCTTC. Full variable domain (missing parts from reference TRBV14 and TRBJ1-2): EAGVTQFPSHSVIEKGQTVTLRCDPISGHDNLYWYRRVMGKEIKFLLHFVKESKQDESGMPNNRFLAERTGGTYSTLKVQPAELEDSGVYFCASSQDRGRHYGYTFGSGTRLTVV.